These T cell receptor beta chains were read from a single sample in a study of blood T cell repertoires in COVID-19. Data came from immunoSEQ multiplex PCR; TCRdb stores just in-frame clones and leaves some out. Altogether 110,000 to 150,000 clones are present, around 86% being singletons, with the ten largest covering around 5%. The specimen was peripheral blood. The receptor set was obtained from a human donor in a cohort sampled during active COVID-19. Both conserved end residues are part of each CDR3. A D gene is named only where the DNA matches it firmly. Not all rows give a size; the values are once, few, many and, for expanded clones, a class.

len	d_gene	abundance	j_gene	v_gene	CDR3nt	CDR3aa
11	-	-	TRBJ2-7	TRBV30	TGTGCCTGGTCCCTCGACAGGTTCGTTGACTTC	CAWSLDRFVDF
17	TRBD2	-	TRBJ2-2	TRBV3-1/TRBV3-2	TGTGCCAGCAGCCACCCTCCCGGGGGGACGAACACCGGGGAGCTGTTTTTT	CASSHPPGGTNTGELFF
15	-	-	TRBJ2-7	TRBV4-2	TGTGCCAGCAGCCAGGGGGGGGCTTTAACCTACGAGCAGTACTTC	CASSQGGALTYEQYF
15	TRBD2	-	TRBJ2-7	TRBV11-2	TGTGCCAGCACCAGAACAGGGACTAGCAGCTACGAGCAGTACTTC	CASTRTGTSSYEQYF
15	-	few	TRBJ2-3	TRBV25-1	TGTGCCAGCAGTGGCAGGGGTTACTTGGCAGATACGCAGTATTTT	CASSGRGYLADTQYF
14	TRBD1	-	TRBJ1-3	TRBV29-1	TGCAGCGTTGAAGTGACAGGGGCTGGAAACACCATATATTTT	CSVEVTGAGNTIYF
12	-	-	TRBJ2-1	TRBV30	TGTGCCTGGAGTGGGTTAGTAAATGAGCAGTTCTTC	CAWSGLVNEQFF
15	TRBD1	once	TRBJ2-1	TRBV10-1	TGCGCCAGCAGTGAGCTACAGGGGGCTCTGTATGAGCAGTTCTTC	CASSELQGALYEQFF
13	-	-	TRBJ2-7	TRBV5-5	TGTGCCAGCACGCCCCCAGGGGCATACGAGCAGTACTTC	CASTPPGAYEQYF
16	TRBD2	-	TRBJ2-3	TRBV5-1	TGCGCCAGCAGCAGACGTCTAGCGGGAGGGGTAGATACGCAGTATTTT	CASSRRLAGGVDTQYF
18	TRBD2	-	TRBJ2-2	TRBV28	TGTGCCAGCAGTTTGGGAACTAGCGGGGAGTCCTCCGCCGGGGAGCTGTTTTTT	CASSLGTSGESSAGELFF
13	-	-	TRBJ1-1	TRBV2	TGTGCCGGGGGGGTCAGTAGTTTCACTGAAGCTTTCTTT	CAGGVSSFTEAFF
15	-	-	TRBJ2-2	TRBV7-8	TGTGCCAGCAGCTCCGCGGGACTTTTGCCTGGGGAGCTGTTTTTT	CASSSAGLLPGELFF
12	-	-	TRBJ1-1	TRBV28	TGTGCCAGCAGAACATCGAACACTGAAGCTTTCTTT	CASRTSNTEAFF
15	TRBD2	-	TRBJ2-1	TRBV4-1	TGCGCCAGCAGCCCACACCAGGGACTAGCAGAATGGCAGTTCTTC	CASSPHQGLAEWQFF
16	TRBD2	-	TRBJ2-3	TRBV15	TGTGCCACCAGCAGCAGTACGGCCCGGGGGGGTGATACGCAGTATTTT	CATSSSTARGGDTQYF
14	-	-	TRBJ2-5	TRBV4-1	TGCGCCAGCAGCCAAGCAGGGCCCCCGAGTGGCCAGTACTTC	CASSQAGPPSGQYF
14	-	-	TRBJ2-7	TRBV3-1/TRBV3-2	TGTGCCAGCAGCCAAGATGGAACAGGCTACGAGCAGTACTTC	CASSQDGTGYEQYF
13	-	many	TRBJ2-7	TRBV2	TGTGCCAGCAGCGCCGGGACACAGTACGAGCAGTACTTC	CASSAGTQYEQYF
12	-	-	TRBJ2-7	TRBV12-3/TRBV12-4	TGTGCCAGCAGTTTAGGCGGAGGGTTGAAGTACTTC	CASSLGGGLKYF
14	TRBD1	-	TRBJ1-2	TRBV5-5	TGTGCCAGCAGCTGGAACAGGGGGCGTCGTGGCTACACCTTC	CASSWNRGRRGYTF
15	-	few	TRBJ1-2	TRBV7-3	TGTGCCAGCAGCTTAACCGGGACTTCTAACTATGGCTACACCTTC	CASSLTGTSNYGYTF
16	-	-	TRBJ2-7	TRBV7-2	TGTGCCAGCAGCCCGTCCGTAGCTGCAAGCTCCTACGAGCAGTACTTC	CASSPSVAASSYEQYF
12	-	-	TRBJ2-1	TRBV27	TGTGCCAGCACGGGTGGCGGAAATGAGCAGTTCTTC	CASTGGGNEQFF
14	TRBD1	-	TRBJ2-5	TRBV7-9	TGTGCCAGCAGCCCTGGGACAGCTCAAGAGACCCAGTACTTC	CASSPGTAQETQYF
15	TRBD2	-	TRBJ2-1	TRBV19	TGTGCCAGTAGTATCGTGCCGGGGGGTACGAATGAGCAGTTCTTC	CASSIVPGGTNEQFF
13	-	-	TRBJ2-1	TRBV29-1	TGCAGCGTTGACATTACAGGATACAATGAGCAGTTCTTC	CSVDITGYNEQFF
17	-	few	TRBJ2-1	TRBV11-2	TGTGCCAGCAGCTTAAGGGGGAGGGGATCTAGCCACAATGAGCAGTTCTTC	CASSLRGRGSSHNEQFF
14	TRBD1	-	TRBJ1-2	TRBV4-1	TGCGCCAGCAGCCAACCGCAGGGGGTTTATGGCTACACCTTC	CASSQPQGVYGYTF
16	-	-	TRBJ1-2	TRBV27	TGTGCCAGCAGTTTATATTATGGTGCAGGGTCATACGGCTACACCTTC	CASSLYYGAGSYGYTF
16	TRBD1	-	TRBJ2-1	TRBV7-9	TGTGCCAGCAGCGACACGACAGGGGGCTGGGGCAATGAGCAGTTCTTC	CASSDTTGGWGNEQFF
15	-	-	TRBJ2-7	TRBV18	TGTGCCAGCTCACCACAGGATAGCGAGTCCCAGGAGCAGTACTTC	CASSPQDSESQEQYF
14	TRBD2	few	TRBJ2-6	TRBV29-1	TGCAGCGTTGGAGCGGGGACCGGGGCCAACGTCCTGACTTTC	CSVGAGTGANVLTF
15	TRBD2	-	TRBJ2-1	TRBV10-3	TGTGCCATCAGTGAGTCGGGCGGGAGGGCGCGTGAGCAGTTCTTC	CAISESGGRAREQFF
15	TRBD1	-	TRBJ1-5	TRBV19	TGTGCCAGTAGTCCCGGGACAGGGGATGGTCAGCCCCAGCATTTT	CASSPGTGDGQPQHF
11	TRBD2	-	TRBJ2-3	TRBV19	TGTGCCAGTGGACTAGCGGATACGCAGTATTTT	CASGLADTQYF
13	-	-	TRBJ1-1	TRBV18	TGTGCCAGCTCACCCGGAGAGAACACTGAAGCTTTCTTT	CASSPGENTEAFF
20	-	-	TRBJ2-3	TRBV4-1	TGCGCCAGCAGCCCCCTCTCGGGGGATCGAGACGGCGATAGCACAGATACGCAGTATTTT	CASSPLSGDRDGDSTDTQYF
16	-	-	TRBJ2-7	TRBV21-1	TGTGCCAGCAGCAAAGTGGGGACTAGCTGCCCCTACGAGCAGTACTTC	CASSKVGTSCPYEQYF
17	TRBD1	-	TRBJ1-6	TRBV7-8	TGTGCCAGCAGTCCTAGGACAGGGGGGACCTATAATTCACCCCTCCACTTT	CASSPRTGGTYNSPLHF
15	-	once	TRBJ2-3	TRBV27	TGTGCCAGCAGTTTATCAAACGGAAGGGGAGATACGCAGTATTTT	CASSLSNGRGDTQYF
13	TRBD1	-	TRBJ1-3	TRBV5-1	TGCGCCAGCAGCGTGGGACAGGGAGACACCATATATTTT	CASSVGQGDTIYF
17	TRBD2	-	TRBJ2-1	TRBV9	TGTGCCAGCAGCCCGAGGGCTAGCGGGGGGTCCTACAATGAGCAGTTCTTC	CASSPRASGGSYNEQFF
13	-	-	TRBJ1-1	TRBV30	TGTGCCTGGAGTGTACCTTCAGGGACTGAAGCTTTCTTT	CAWSVPSGTEAFF
13	-	-	TRBJ2-7	TRBV11-2	TGTGCCAGCAGCTTAGTACTCTCCTACGAGCAGTACTTC	CASSLVLSYEQYF
15	TRBD1	-	TRBJ1-1	TRBV19	TGTGCCAGTAGTATTTTGGACAGGGTAAGCACTGAAGCTTTCTTT	CASSILDRVSTEAFF
18	TRBD1	-	TRBJ1-5	TRBV7-8	TGTGCCAGCAGCTTAAAATCACCCTCGGACAGGGGGAGTCAGCCCCAGCATTTT	CASSLKSPSDRGSQPQHF
15	-	-	TRBJ1-3	TRBV5-1	TGCGCCAGCAGCTTGGACAGCAACTCGGGAAACACCATATATTTT	CASSLDSNSGNTIYF